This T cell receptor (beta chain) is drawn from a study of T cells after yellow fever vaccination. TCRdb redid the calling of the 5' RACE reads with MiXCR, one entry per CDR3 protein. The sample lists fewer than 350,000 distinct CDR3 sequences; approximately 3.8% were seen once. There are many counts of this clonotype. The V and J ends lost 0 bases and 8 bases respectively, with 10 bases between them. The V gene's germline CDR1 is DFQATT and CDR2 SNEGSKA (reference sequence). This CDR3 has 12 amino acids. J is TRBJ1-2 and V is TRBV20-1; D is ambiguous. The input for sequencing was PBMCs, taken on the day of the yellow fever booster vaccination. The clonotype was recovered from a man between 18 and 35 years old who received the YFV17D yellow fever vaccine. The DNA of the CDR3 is TGCAGTGCTAGAGATCTTCGGCAGGGCTACACCTTC. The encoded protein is CSARDLRQGYTF.